These T cell receptor beta chains were read from a single sample in a study of blood T cells in healthy people across ages. TCRdb fed the 5' RACE reads into MiXCR, producing one record per CDR3 protein. The sample shows about 680,000 distinct CDR3 sequences, around 45% of them seen only once. The source material was blood. The origin of the receptors is a woman in her sixties in good health. CDR3s include the opening cysteine and the closing phenylalanine or tryptophan. A D gene is named only where the DNA matches it firmly. A clone size is listed for some rows: how often the clone was seen (once, few, many), or a class if it is expanded.

v_gene: TRBV20-1; d_gene: TRBD2; j_gene: TRBJ2-7; abundance: few; CDR3aa: CSARIRPSGGNYEQYF; CDR3nt: TGCAGTGCTAGAATCCGGCCTAGCGGAGGAAACTACGAGCAGTACTTC
v_gene: TRBV12-3/TRBV12-4; d_gene: NA; j_gene: TRBJ1-6; abundance: NA; CDR3aa: CASSGDGRQSPLHF; CDR3nt: TGTGCCAGCAGTGGGGACGGTCGACAATCGCCCCTCCACTTT
v_gene: TRBV20-1; d_gene: NA; j_gene: TRBJ1-5; abundance: NA; CDR3aa: CSAREGSSNQPQHF; CDR3nt: TGCAGTGCTAGAGAGGGATCTAGCAATCAGCCCCAGCATTTT
v_gene: TRBV3-1; d_gene: NA; j_gene: TRBJ1-1; abundance: NA; CDR3aa: CASSHRGWANTEAFF; CDR3nt: TGTGCCAGCAGCCATCGGGGATGGGCGAACACTGAAGCTTTCTTT
v_gene: TRBV29-1; d_gene: TRBD2; j_gene: TRBJ2-3; abundance: few; CDR3aa: CSVESEGLAGLDTQYF; CDR3nt: TGCAGCGTTGAGTCTGAGGGACTAGCGGGACTGGATACGCAGTATTTT
v_gene: TRBV28; d_gene: TRBD1; j_gene: TRBJ2-5; abundance: few; CDR3aa: CASSAGQEETQYF; CDR3nt: TGTGCCAGCAGTGCGGGACAGGAAGAGACCCAGTACTTC
v_gene: TRBV28; d_gene: NA; j_gene: TRBJ2-7; abundance: few; CDR3aa: CASRAGVEQYF; CDR3nt: TGTGCCAGCAGGGCAGGGGTCGAGCAGTACTTC
v_gene: TRBV6-2/TRBV6-3; d_gene: NA; j_gene: TRBJ2-1; abundance: NA; CDR3aa: CASSYSVTWEQFF; CDR3nt: TGTGCCAGCAGTTACTCTGTTACCTGGGAGCAGTTCTTC
v_gene: TRBV28; d_gene: NA; j_gene: TRBJ1-5; abundance: once; CDR3aa: CASSSTTGGGNQPQHF; CDR3nt: TGTGCCAGCAGTTCTACGACAGGAGGGGGAAATCAGCCCCAGCATTTT
v_gene: TRBV11-3; d_gene: NA; j_gene: TRBJ2-7; abundance: NA; CDR3aa: CASSVSGTPSSYEQYF; CDR3nt: TGTGCCAGCAGTGTTTCGGGGACTCCGAGCTCCTACGAGCAGTACTTC
v_gene: TRBV12-3/TRBV12-4; d_gene: TRBD2; j_gene: TRBJ2-5; abundance: many; CDR3aa: CASSYGTSGNSQETQYF; CDR3nt: TGTGCCAGCAGTTACGGGACTAGCGGGAATTCCCAAGAGACCCAGTACTTC
v_gene: TRBV29-1; d_gene: TRBD1; j_gene: TRBJ2-5; abundance: NA; CDR3aa: CSVPQGWETQYF; CDR3nt: TGCAGCGTTCCACAGGGGTGGGAGACCCAGTACTTC
v_gene: TRBV27; d_gene: TRBD1; j_gene: TRBJ2-7; abundance: NA; CDR3aa: CASSVSGTGSEQYF; CDR3nt: TGTGCCAGCAGTGTATCCGGGACAGGGTCCGAGCAGTACTTC
v_gene: TRBV2; d_gene: NA; j_gene: TRBJ2-7; abundance: few; CDR3aa: CASAWDGTYEQYF; CDR3nt: TGTGCCAGCGCATGGGACGGTACCTACGAGCAGTACTTC
v_gene: TRBV28; d_gene: TRBD2; j_gene: TRBJ2-1; abundance: NA; CDR3aa: CASSWGSGGSSYNEQFF; CDR3nt: TGTGCCAGCAGCTGGGGGTCAGGCGGGAGCTCCTACAATGAGCAGTTCTTC
v_gene: TRBV20-1; d_gene: NA; j_gene: TRBJ1-5; abundance: few; CDR3aa: CSGGEGNQPQHF; CDR3nt: TGCAGTGGGGGGGAAGGCAATCAGCCCCAGCATTTT
v_gene: TRBV2; d_gene: NA; j_gene: TRBJ1-5; abundance: NA; CDR3aa: CASSWQADNQPQHF; CDR3nt: TGTGCCAGCAGTTGGCAGGCCGACAATCAGCCCCAGCATTTT